Listed below are T cell receptor beta chains from one sample, sequenced in a study of PD-1 blockade in classical Hodgkin lymphoma. Assay used: immunoSEQ multiplex PCR; TCRdb lists only in-frame clones, some missing. The repertoire has approximately 160,000 clones, 78% of them found once; the top ten carry roughly 9.2%. The material sequenced was peripheral blood mononuclear cells (PBMCs), taken before the second cycle of nivolumab. The receptors were gathered from a human donor with classical Hodgkin lymphoma. Both conserved end residues are trimmed from each CDR3. Fields, in order: V gene, CDR3 protein.

v_call: TRBV7-2; cdr3_aa: ASSFDRANYGYT
v_call: TRBV5-1; cdr3_aa: ASSLLQTGELF
v_call: TRBV5-6; cdr3_aa: ASSLLWVGTYYGYT
v_call: TRBV19; cdr3_aa: ASSITQGSYNEQF
v_call: TRBV7-9; cdr3_aa: ASSTGQTHQETQY
v_call: TRBV6-5; cdr3_aa: ASSRTGGEGYT
v_call: TRBV28; cdr3_aa: ASSFRTAYGYT
v_call: TRBV5-5; cdr3_aa: ASSFSPTGPLDEQY
v_call: TRBV6-5; cdr3_aa: ASSYSISSSGNTIY
v_call: TRBV28; cdr3_aa: ASSSDLYEQY
v_call: TRBV6-5; cdr3_aa: ASRYQGGTEAF
v_call: TRBV10-3; cdr3_aa: AIRRTGGVDNSPLH
v_call: TRBV9; cdr3_aa: ASSVGGSATYEQY
v_call: TRBV5-4; cdr3_aa: ASSFPGYMNTEAF
v_call: TRBV18; cdr3_aa: ASSLTSMVDYGYT
v_call: TRBV7-3; cdr3_aa: ASSSLSTQDNEQF
v_call: TRBV6-6; cdr3_aa: ASSISNQPQH
v_call: TRBV15; cdr3_aa: ATSRVGLGVNEQF
v_call: TRBV10-3; cdr3_aa: AIRGGAPAADTQY
v_call: TRBV5-4; cdr3_aa: ASSTGQQETQY